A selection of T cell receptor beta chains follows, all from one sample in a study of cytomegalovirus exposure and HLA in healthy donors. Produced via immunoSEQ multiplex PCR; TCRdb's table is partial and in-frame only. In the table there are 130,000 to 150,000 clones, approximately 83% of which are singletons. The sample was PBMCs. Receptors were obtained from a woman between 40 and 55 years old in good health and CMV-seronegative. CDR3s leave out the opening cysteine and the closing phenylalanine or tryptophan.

cdr3_aa: ATSREIRTRRGTEAF; v_call: TRBV15
cdr3_aa: ARLTGAYGYT; v_call: TRBV2
cdr3_aa: ASKTGTGGAYGYT; v_call: TRBV5-1
cdr3_aa: ASSAPGQGSNTGELF; v_call: TRBV5-4
cdr3_aa: ASRGQYEQY; v_call: TRBV6-1
cdr3_aa: ASSSLAGRDTQY; v_call: TRBV5-1
cdr3_aa: ASSYLGTGGLYEQY; v_call: TRBV6-5
cdr3_aa: AWLGGYNYGYT; v_call: TRBV30
cdr3_aa: ASHRGGQSNQPQH; v_call: TRBV4-1
cdr3_aa: ASSPTPGNYGYT; v_call: TRBV4-1
cdr3_aa: ASSLANNWGLAGSYEQY; v_call: TRBV11-2
cdr3_aa: ASSQDLRDRGTDTQY; v_call: TRBV4-1
cdr3_aa: ASSTRTYGYT; v_call: TRBV28